Given below is one T cell receptor beta chain in context. This clone's antigen is unknown. It has no much larger one-base neighbor in the sample; base qualities were not kept. Other nucleotide sequences from this sample produce the same CDR3. Using the deep immunoSEQ assay, TCR CDR3 regions were amplified from genomic DNA by multiplex PCR. Genomic DNA extracted from each cell subset was distributed evenly over all wells of several immunoSEQ 96-well plates, and each plate served as one replicate. Each replicate PCR for sorted subsets received around 0.2 ug genomic DNA, equal to about 30,000 T cell genomes. Purified libraries were quantified with a Qubit 3.0 fluorometer, sized on a Bioanalyzer 2100, and re-quantified with the KAPA Library Quantification kit. A separate single-read 150-cycle Illumina NextSeq 550 flow cell was used to sequence each immunoSEQ 96-well plate. The authors processed their data as follows. The immunoSEQ output contained only junctional sequences without quality scores, so filtering could not match that applied to full-length reads. Sequences were annotated with PyIR, a Python wrapper for IgBLAST v1.9, and V/J genes and CDR3 were assigned using IMGT germline references. Reads were removed for weak V/J assignments (E-value above 1e-6), missing CDR3, stop codons, out-of-frame junctions, or ambiguous translated residues. V3J clonotypes were defined by identical inferred V gene, J gene, and CDR3 amino acid sequence. The percentage overlap between two repertoires was calculated by dividing the number of shared unique clonotypes by the size of the smaller repertoire. Three approaches were used to assess repertoire richness: RTK rarefaction, the Chao1 estimator, and Recon v2.1 estimates of unobserved clonotypes. For all TCRbeta clonotypes obtained by the gDNA method from several donors, generation probabilities were computed with OLGA. TCRdb took this table from immuneACCESS and kept in-frame rearrangements with V and J called. Such tables lack part of the clones; where checked against another copy, unresolved V genes explain under half of the gap, and the rest is unexplained. V, J and clone size are those of that table, while D and trimming were read from the DNA. Present in this sample are 2 million to 2.5 million clones, 85% to 95% of which were seen just once. The leading ten clones occupy more than 0.35% of the sample.

This record comes from a study of shared clonotypes between healthy human individuals (dated by TCRdb to about 2020). About the full investigation: Three men and a couple of women, aged 18 to 49 years, made up the cohort. For each donor, CD4 naive and CD4 memory were each given three plates, CD8 naive was given two plates, and CD8 memory was given one plate. To estimate repertoire size and how much clonotypes are shared between individuals, the study performed deep sequencing of blood TCR repertoires from a handful of healthy adults. To increase sequencing depth and limit assay-specific biases, TCR repertoire library preparation and sequencing were carried out by different laboratories using diverse techniques. Per donor, leukapheresis produced somewhere between about 0.85 and 8.9 billion PBMCs.

The CDR3 starts with the cysteine, ends with the phenylalanine, and has 14 residues. The sequence is cut down to CDR3 DNA, 42 bases in frame from base 1. Sequences MDHEN (CDR1) and SYDVKM (CDR2) are obtained from the germline V gene. The V and J ends are trimmed by 6 bases and 2 bases, leaving 11 bases between them. Study-wide findings and limitations: Compared with non-shared clonotypes, clonotypes shared by all four sorted-subset donors had higher generation probabilities. Roughly 5% of naive CD4, 3% to 3.5% of naive CD8, about 2.5% of memory CD4, and 0.35% to 0.5% of memory CD8 clonotypes were shared across four donors. Naive subsets generally had larger estimated clonotype richness than memory subsets did. Rarefaction of sorted-subset datasets indicated incomplete sequencing despite the large sequencing depth. Based on pairwise subsampling, the degree of clonotype sharing among donors was expected to be affected by sequencing depth. Sampling was restricted to blood, and TCR repertoires in tissue are likely to differ from TCR repertoires in blood. The genetic and exposure-history diversity represented was limited by the small number of donors.

The donors were healthy, HIV-negative adults with no recently reported acute infections or vaccinations. Every donor was a Caucasian adult living in Nashville, Tennessee, USA. Magnetic negative selection was used to enrich CD4+ T cells, after which naive cells were positively selected on CD45RA and the negative fraction became the memory subset. Blood was obtained by leukapheresis, after which PBMCs were separated by Ficoll-Histopaque density gradient centrifugation and cryopreserved in liquid nitrogen vapor phase. Analytical flow cytometry was used to check the purity and quantity of every magnetically sorted T cell population. Genomic DNA was isolated from each sorted fraction and quantified by UV absorbance on a Nanodrop 2000c.

The material sequenced was naive CD4+ T cells from PBMCs. The meaning of the sample's cell subset or site label: CD45RA+ positively selected. The chain links TRBV28 with TRBJ1-3; the D region possibly corresponds to TRBD1 (5 bases align). This clonotype was sampled from a man aged 18 to 29 in good health. Some clones in this sample may be carry-over from other donors' samples. The bases read TGTGCCAGCAGGGACCGGGGGGCTGGAAACACCATATATTTT. It codes for CASRDRGAGNTIYF.